Following are 21 T cell receptor beta chains from one sample sequenced in a study of blood T cell repertoires in COVID-19. Measured with immunoSEQ multiplex PCR; TCRdb has only the in-frame clones, and not every one. The table records around 140,000 clones, approximately 88% of them present only once. Source material: peripheral blood. The receptor set was obtained from a man aged 50-59 years with acute or convalescent COVID-19.

This rearrangement joins TRBV3-1 (or the pseudogene TRBV3-2) to TRBJ2-7, with a weak D call TRBD2 (6 bases). Trimming cost V 4 bases and J 6 bases, with 19 bases left between them. CDR1 is LGHDT and CDR2 is YNNKEL in the germline V gene (reference sequence). The CDR3 contains 15 residues. The CDR3 loop is CASSRTPRGSPEQYF. The DNA for the CDR3 is TGTGCCAGCAGCCGCACGCCCCGGGGGTCTCCCGAGCAGTACTTC.

A few counts support this clone. This chain joins TRBV6-5 and TRBJ1-4; TRBD1 aligns across 7 bases. Germline V gene lookup returns CDR1 MNHEY and CDR2 SVGAGI. This CDR3 contains 14 residues. Trimming removed 6 bases from V and 8 bases from J; junction bases left unmatched: 9. The CDR3 loop reads CASSPGTEREKLFF. CDR3 DNA sequence: TGTGCCAGCAGCCCAGGGACAGAGCGGGAAAAACTGTTTTTT.

V is TRBV10-3 and J is TRBJ2-7, with 8 positions matching TRBD2. The CDR3 consists of 16 residues. In germline, CDR1 is ENHRY, CDR2 SYGVKD. After removal of 3 bases from V and 3 bases from J, the junction contained 10 bases not matched to a gene. The CDR3 loop is CAISDPILGLDYEQYF. The CDR3 nucleotides are TGTGCCATCAGTGACCCAATTCTGGGACTAGACTACGAGCAGTACTTC.

The chain has TRBV11-3 and TRBJ2-6, with D tentatively TRBD2 (6 bases). Trimming shortened V by 0 bases and J by 0 bases, and 9 bases separated the two germline ends. Per the germline V gene, CDR1 is SGHNT and CDR2 is YENEEA. The CDR3 runs to 17 residues. The DNA of the CDR3 is TGTGCCAGCAGCTTAGAGGGGGGTTTCTCTGGGGCCAACGTCCTGACTTTC. It codes for CASSLEGGFSGANVLTF.

This sequence joins TRBV11-1 and TRBJ2-3; no firm D call. V lost 5 bases to trimming and J lost 4 bases, with 7 bases between them. Germline V CDR1 and CDR2: SGHAT, FQDESV (reference sequence). The CDR3 has 12 amino acids. The CDR3 coding sequence is TGTGCCAGCAGCCCCCGCGCAGATACGCAGTATTTT. Its translation: CASSPRADTQYF.

The rearrangement links TRBV2 to TRBJ2-2; 8 bases fit TRBD2. The J segment lost 4 bases and the V segment lost 6 bases, leaving 7 bases of the junction unmatched. The CDR3 is 15 residues long. Germline V CDR1 and CDR2: SNHLY, FYNNEI. CDR3: CASRRGVAATGELFF. For the CDR3, the DNA is TGTGCCAGCAGGCGGGGGGTGGCTGCCACCGGGGAGCTGTTTTTT. Combining the CDR3 with reference TRBV2 and TRBJ2-2 gives the whole variable domain EPEVTQTPSHQVTQMGQEVILRCVPISNHLYFYWYRQILGQKVEFLVSFYNNEISEKSEIFDDQFSVERPDGSNFTLKIRSTKLEDSAMYFCASRRGVAATGELFFGEGSRLTVL.

This clone was counted between two and nine times. The V gene is TRBV6-5, the J gene TRBJ1-2; 7 positions match TRBD1. Germline-derived CDR1 and CDR2 are MNHEY and SVGAGI. The ends lost 6 bases at V and 5 bases at J; junction bases unmatched: 6. The CDR3 totals 13 residues. In DNA form, the CDR3 reads TGTGCCAGCAGGTCAGGGACAGATTATGGCTACACCTTC. As protein: CASRSGTDYGYTF.

In DNA, the CDR3 is TGTGCCAGCAGCCCTCGGACAGGGCGGGGAAACATTCAGTACTTC. Protein: CASSPRTGRGNIQYF. This chain uses TRBV7-2 with TRBJ2-4; 8 bases fit TRBD1. CDR1 and CDR2 (germline): SGHTA, FQGNSA. V shed 5 bases and J 6 bases; nucleotides not matched to a gene: 9. This CDR3 has 15 residues.

This clone was observed once. V usage is TRBV7-9 and J usage is TRBJ2-4; no clear D. V gave up 3 bases and J gave up 0 bases, with 9 bases separating them. There are 15 residues in the CDR3. CDR1 SEHNR and CDR2 FQNEAQ come from the germline V gene (reference sequence). CDR3 sequence: CASSLATLAKNIQYF. CDR3 in DNA: TGTGCCAGCAGCTTGGCGACACTAGCCAAAAACATTCAGTACTTC.

CDR3 sequence (DNA): TGTGCTACCGACATGACCGGATACACCTTC. Its translation: CATDMTGYTF. This chain connects TRBV7-8 to TRBJ1-2; the D is unclear. Germline V gene sequence: CDR1 SGHVS, CDR2 FQNEAQ. The CDR3 sequence is 10 residues long.

This chain uses TRBV19 with TRBJ2-7, with 7 bases matching TRBD1. Germline V gives CDR1 LNHDA, CDR2 SQIVND (reference sequence). V lost 5 bases to trimming and J lost 6 bases; unmatched junction nucleotides: 13. There are 15 residues in the CDR3. The chain's CDR3 is CASSSSGTVLTEQYF. CDR3 nucleotides: TGTGCCAGTAGTTCCTCGGGGACAGTGCTCACCGAGCAGTACTTC. Supplemented by reference TRBV19 and TRBJ2-7, the full variable domain reads DGGITQSPKYLFRKEGQNVTLSCEQNLNHDAMYWYRQDPGQGLRLIYYSQIVNDFQKGDIAEGYSVSREKKESFPLTVTSAQKNPTAFYLCASSSSGTVLTEQYFGPGTRLTVT.

This chain connects TRBV11-2 to TRBJ2-7; 7 bases agree with TRBD1. The CDR3 has 15 residues. V lost 5 bases to trimming and J lost 4 bases; unmatched junction nucleotides: 11. The germline gives CDR1 SGHAT, CDR2 FQNNGV. The CDR3 reads CASSISTGTQYEQYF. The CDR3 DNA reads as TGTGCCAGCAGCATCTCGACAGGGACCCAATACGAGCAGTACTTC.

The chain joins TRBV6-5 to TRBJ2-7, with a weak D call TRBD2 (6 bases). Trimming left V 8 bases short and J 2 bases short, with 16 bases between. The CDR3 runs to 14 residues. Germline assignment: CDR1 MNHEY and CDR2 SVGAGI. In DNA form, the CDR3 reads TGTGCCAGCGTTTGGGGTAGCGGAGCCTACGAGCAGTACTTC. Its translation: CASVWGSGAYEQYF.

Worth noting for this clone: One end of the junction varies from germline; a read error may be responsible. This chain uses TRBV7-9 with TRBJ2-3; 8 nucleotides align to TRBD1. This CDR3 comprises 12 residues. Germline CDR1 reads SEHNR; CDR2 reads FQNEAQ (reference sequence). The CDR3 is CASSGTGTGSFF. The CDR3 nucleotides are TGTGCCAGCAGTGGTACCGGGACAGGCTCCTTTTTT.

The V and J genes are TRBV4-2 and TRBJ2-3, with TRBD2 matching over 10 bases. V lost 0 bases, J lost 5 bases, and 8 bases stayed unmatched. The CDR3 loop spans 17 amino acids. Germline values: CDR1 LGHNA, CDR2 YNFKEQ. CDR3 loop: CASSQDIAGGLGDTQYF. The CDR3 coding sequence is TGTGCCAGCAGCCAAGATATAGCGGGGGGCCTGGGAGATACGCAGTATTTT.

The chain combines TRBV5-4 with TRBJ2-7; tentative D call: TRBD2 (6 bases). The CDR3 contains 12 residues. The germline gives CDR1 SGHNT, CDR2 YYREEE (reference sequence). V was cut by 4 bases and J by 6 bases, with 11 bases left in between. CDR3 amino acids: CASSKEGGEQYF. CDR3 nucleotide sequence: TGTGCCAGCAGCAAGGAGGGTGGCGAGCAGTACTTC.

The chain combines TRBV29-1 with TRBJ1-2; 7 bases agree with TRBD1. J lost 4 bases, V lost 3 bases, and 5 bases had no gene match. This CDR3 comprises 13 residues. Germline V lookup: CDR1 SQVTM, CDR2 ANQGSEA. Here the CDR3 DNA reads TGCAGCGTTGACCAGGGGGGCTTCTATGGCTACACCTTC. Translation: CSVDQGGFYGYTF.

This chain links TRBV27 with TRBJ1-5; D unclear. The CDR3 covers 14 residues. V was clipped by 5 bases and J by 0 bases, with 8 bases between them. Germline CDR1 is MNHEY and CDR2 is SMNVEV (reference sequence). The CDR3 reads CASSGPNSNQPQHF. CDR3 nucleotides: TGTGCCAGCAGTGGGCCTAATAGCAATCAGCCCCAGCATTTT.

This chain joins TRBV2 and TRBJ1-2, with TRBD1 identical over 7 bases. Germline V gene data show CDR1 as SNHLY and CDR2 as FYNNEI. With V trimmed by 7 bases and J by 8 bases, 7 bases remained unmatched. The CDR3 is 12 residues long. In nucleotides, the CDR3 is TGTGCCAGCAAGGACAGGAGCTACGGCTACACCTTC. Amino acid sequence: CASKDRSYGYTF.

The chain recombines TRBV6-5 with TRBJ2-4; weak D call: TRBD1 (5 bases). The CDR3 is made up of 14 amino acids. The germline V and J ends were trimmed by 6 bases and 8 bases, with 17 bases remaining between them. The V gene's germline CDR1 is MNHEY and CDR2 SVGAGI. CDR3 sequence reads: CASSITDSRDIQYF. In nucleotides, the CDR3 is TGTGCCAGCAGCATTACAGATTCCAGGGACATTCAGTACTTC.

The genes are TRBV6-6 and TRBJ1-5; 7 nucleotides match TRBD1. Germline-derived CDR1 and CDR2 are MNHNY and SVGAGI (reference sequence). J lost 2 bases, V lost 5 bases, and 12 bases had no gene match. This CDR3 has 17 amino acids. The CDR3 region has the DNA TGTGCCAGCAGTCCCTCCCCGGACAGGATGGGCAATCAGCCCCAGCATTTT. Protein: CASSPSPDRMGNQPQHF.